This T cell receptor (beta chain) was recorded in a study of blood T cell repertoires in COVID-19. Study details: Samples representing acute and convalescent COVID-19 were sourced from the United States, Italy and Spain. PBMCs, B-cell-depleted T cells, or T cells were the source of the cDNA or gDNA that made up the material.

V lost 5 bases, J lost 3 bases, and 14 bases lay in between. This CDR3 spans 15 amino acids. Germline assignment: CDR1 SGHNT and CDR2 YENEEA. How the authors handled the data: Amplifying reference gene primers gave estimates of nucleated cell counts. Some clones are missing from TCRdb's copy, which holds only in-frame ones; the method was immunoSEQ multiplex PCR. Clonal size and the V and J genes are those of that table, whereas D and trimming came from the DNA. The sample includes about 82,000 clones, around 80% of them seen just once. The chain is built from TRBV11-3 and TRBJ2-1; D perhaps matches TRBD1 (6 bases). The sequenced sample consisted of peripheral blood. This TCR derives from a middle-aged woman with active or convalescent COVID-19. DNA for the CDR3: TGTGCCAGCAGCGCACGACAGGTGCACTACAATGAGCAGTTCTTC. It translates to CASSARQVHYNEQFF.